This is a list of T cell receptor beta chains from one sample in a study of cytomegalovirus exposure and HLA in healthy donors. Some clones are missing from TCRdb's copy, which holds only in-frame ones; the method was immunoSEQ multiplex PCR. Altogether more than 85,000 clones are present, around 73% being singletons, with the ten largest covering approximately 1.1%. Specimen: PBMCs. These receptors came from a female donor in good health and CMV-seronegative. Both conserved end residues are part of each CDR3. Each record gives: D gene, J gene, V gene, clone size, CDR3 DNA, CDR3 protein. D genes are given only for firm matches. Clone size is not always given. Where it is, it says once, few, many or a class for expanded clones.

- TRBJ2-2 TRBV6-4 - TGTGCCAGCAGTGACGGGATTAGCGCCAACACCGGGGAGCTGTTTTTT CASSDGISANTGELFF
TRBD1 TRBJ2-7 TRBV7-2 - TGTGCCAGCAGCTTAGTTGGGGACAGGGGTTTCTACGAGCAGTACTTC CASSLVGDRGFYEQYF
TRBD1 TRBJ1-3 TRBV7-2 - TGTGCCAGCAGCTTAGAGGGACAGGCCGACTCTGGAAACACCATATATTTT CASSLEGQADSGNTIYF
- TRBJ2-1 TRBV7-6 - TGTGCCAGCAGCTTTGGGACAGGTAGCGGGGGCGGCAATGAGCAGTTCTTC CASSFGTGSGGGNEQFF
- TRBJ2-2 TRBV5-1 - TGCGCCAGCAGTCGGCAGGGTGCTAGCGGGGAGCTGTTTTTT CASSRQGASGELFF
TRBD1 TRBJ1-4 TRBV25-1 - TGTGCCAGCAGTGAACTTGACAGGGGAGATGAAAAACTGTTTTTT CASSELDRGDEKLFF
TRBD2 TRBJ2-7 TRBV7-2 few TGTGCCAGCAGCTTTGGCGGGAGTAGGTCCTACGAGCAGTACTTC CASSFGGSRSYEQYF
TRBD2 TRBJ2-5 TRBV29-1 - TGCAGCGTAGCCAGACTAGCGGGAGGGAGGGAGACCCAGTACTTC CSVARLAGGRETQYF
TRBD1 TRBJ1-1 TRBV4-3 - TGCGCCAGCAGCCTCGGACAGGGAATGAACACTGAAGCTTTCTTT CASSLGQGMNTEAFF
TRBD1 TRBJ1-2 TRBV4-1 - TGCGCCAGCAGCCTACGGGGCAGGGGGGATGGCTACACCTTC CASSLRGRGDGYTF
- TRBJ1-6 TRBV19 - TGTGCCAGTAGAATCCGGGGTGATAATTCACCCCTCCACTTT CASRIRGDNSPLHF
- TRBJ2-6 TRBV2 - TGTGCCAGCAGTGGTGTATTACAGGGCCCTGGGGCCAACGTCCTGACTTTC CASSGVLQGPGANVLTF
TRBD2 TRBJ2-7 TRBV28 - TGTGCCAGCAGTTTAGGAAGCGGGGTCTCCTACGAGCAGTACTTC CASSLGSGVSYEQYF
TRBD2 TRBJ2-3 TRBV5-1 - TGCGCCAGCAGCTACGGGGGGACCGTCTCAGATACGCAGTATTTT CASSYGGTVSDTQYF
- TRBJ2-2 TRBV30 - TGTGCCTGGACCCGGGGGGCCCAAAACACCGGGGAGCTGTTTTTT CAWTRGAQNTGELFF
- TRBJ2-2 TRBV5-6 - TGTGCCAGCAGCTTGGGGGCAGGGGTCACCGGGGAGCTGTTTTTT CASSLGAGVTGELFF
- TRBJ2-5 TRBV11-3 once TGTGCCAGCAGCTTCGGGGGAACCCAAGAGACCCAGTACTTC CASSFGGTQETQYF
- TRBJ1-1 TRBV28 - TGTGCCAGCAGTTTTGAGGGCACATTGAACACTGAAGCTTTCTTT CASSFEGTLNTEAFF
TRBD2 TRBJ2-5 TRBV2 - TGTGCCAGCAGTGATGCGGGACTAGCGGTACAAGAGACCCAGTACTTC CASSDAGLAVQETQYF
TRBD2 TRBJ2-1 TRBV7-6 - TGTGCCAGCACCGGAGGGACTAGCGGGAGCAATGAGCAGTTCTTC CASTGGTSGSNEQFF
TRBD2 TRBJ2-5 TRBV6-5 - TGTGCCAGCAGTCACCAGGAGGGAGGGCAAGAGACCCAGTACTTC CASSHQEGGQETQYF
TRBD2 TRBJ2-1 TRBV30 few TGTGCCTGGAGGTCGGGAGGCTCCCACAATGAGCAGTTCTTC CAWRSGGSHNEQFF
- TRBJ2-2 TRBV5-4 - TGTGCCAGCACCTTGCGTACAGGAAAAACCGGGGAGCTGTTTTTT CASTLRTGKTGELFF
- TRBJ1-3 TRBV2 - TGTGCCAGCAGTGTGGCCGGGTCCTCTGGAAACACCATATATTTT CASSVAGSSGNTIYF
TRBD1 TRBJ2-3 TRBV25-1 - TGTGCCAGCAGGTCCGGGACAGGGGGCAGAGATACGCAGTATTTT CASRSGTGGRDTQYF
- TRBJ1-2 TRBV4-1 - TGCGCCAGCAGCCTCGGGACACCATATAACTATGGCTACACCTTC CASSLGTPYNYGYTF
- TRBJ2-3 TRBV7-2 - TGTGCCAGCAGCTTAGCGGGGGGGCCCGCAGATACGCAGTATTTT CASSLAGGPADTQYF
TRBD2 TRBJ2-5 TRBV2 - TGTGCCAGCAGTGAAGCGAGACTAGCGGGTGGAACCGAGACCCAGTACTTC CASSEARLAGGTETQYF
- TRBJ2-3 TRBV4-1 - TGCGCCAGCAGCCAGGGTGGGGGGGATACGCAGTATTTT CASSQGGGDTQYF
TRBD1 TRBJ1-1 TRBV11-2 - TGTGCCAGCAGCTCGACCTCAGGATTTACAGGGGTCACTGAAGCTTTCTTT CASSSTSGFTGVTEAFF
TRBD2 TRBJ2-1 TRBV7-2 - TGTGCCAGCAGCTTACTCGCGGGGGGTTACAATGAGCAGTTCTTC CASSLLAGGYNEQFF
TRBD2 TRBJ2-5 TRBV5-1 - TGCGCCAGCAGCTTGGTGGCGGGAGACCATAGTACGGGAGAGACCCAGTACTTC CASSLVAGDHSTGETQYF
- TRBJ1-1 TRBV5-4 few TGTGCCAGCAGCTCCGAGGCCTCGAGAAACACTGAAGCTTTCTTT CASSSEASRNTEAFF
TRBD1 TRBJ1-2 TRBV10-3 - TGTGCCATCAGTGACTTCCCCGGACAGGGAAACTATGGCTACACCTTC CAISDFPGQGNYGYTF
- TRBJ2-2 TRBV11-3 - TGTGCCAGCAGCTTAGGCTCCCTTATCGGGATGAACACCGGGGAGCTGTTTTTT CASSLGSLIGMNTGELFF
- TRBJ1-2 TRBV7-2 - TGTGCCAGCAGCTTAAGAGGCCATAGCTACACCTTC CASSLRGHSYTF
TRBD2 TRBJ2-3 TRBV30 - TGTGCCTGGAGTGGGCCGACTAGCGGGACCACAGATACGCAGTATTTT CAWSGPTSGTTDTQYF
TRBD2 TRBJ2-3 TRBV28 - TGTGCCAGCAGGGGAGCTAGCGGGATTTTCGCAGATACGCAGTATTTT CASRGASGIFADTQYF
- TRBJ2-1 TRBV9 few TGTGCCAGCAGCGTAGGGACACCCTACAATGAGCAGTTCTTC CASSVGTPYNEQFF
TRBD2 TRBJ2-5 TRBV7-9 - TGTGCCAGCAGTCCGGGACTAGCGGGAGTCGGGGAGACCCAGTACTTC CASSPGLAGVGETQYF
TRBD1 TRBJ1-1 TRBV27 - TGTGCCAGCAGGCCCGACAGGGGGCCTGAAGCTTTCTTT CASRPDRGPEAFF
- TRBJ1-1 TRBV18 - TGTGCCAGCTCACGGGCCGGGGAACAAGAAGCTTTCTTT CASSRAGEQEAFF
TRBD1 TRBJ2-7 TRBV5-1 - TGCGCCAGCAGCTTGGGGACAGGGCCCTACGAGCAGTACTTC CASSLGTGPYEQYF
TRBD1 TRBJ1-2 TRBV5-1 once TGCGCCAGCAGACCTAGGACAGGGGCCCCTAACTATGGCTACACCTTC CASRPRTGAPNYGYTF
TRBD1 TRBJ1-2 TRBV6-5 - TGTGCCAGCAGTACACAGACAGGGGGGGTCTATGGCTACACCTTC CASSTQTGGVYGYTF
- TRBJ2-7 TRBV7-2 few TGTGCCAGCAGCTTGACCCCGGGAGAGGGGGAGCAGTACTTC CASSLTPGEGEQYF
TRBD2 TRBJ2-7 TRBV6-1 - TGTGCCAGCAGTGGTGTGGCTAGCGGGAGTGACGAGCAGTACTTC CASSGVASGSDEQYF
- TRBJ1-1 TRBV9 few TGTGCCAGCAGCGTAGGGGGAGATCGGGTAACCAACACTGAAGCTTTCTTT CASSVGGDRVTNTEAFF
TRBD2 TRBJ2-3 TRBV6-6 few TGTGCCAGCAGTCAATCTAGCGGGGGGAACCCCGATACGCAGTATTTT CASSQSSGGNPDTQYF
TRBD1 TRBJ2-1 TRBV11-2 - TGTGCCAGCAGCTTCGGACAGGGTGGGGAGTCCTACAATGAGCAGTTCTTC CASSFGQGGESYNEQFF